The 20 T cell receptor beta chains below were found in one sample sequenced in a study of blood T cell repertoires in COVID-19. The assay was immunoSEQ multiplex PCR, and TCRdb's table has in-frame clones only and misses some. The sample has fewer than 45,000 clones; about three quarters are singletons. The material sequenced was peripheral blood. The origin of the receptors is a man in his 60s with acute or convalescent COVID-19.

The genes are TRBV11-2 and TRBJ2-3, with a possible D match to TRBD2 (5 bases). The germline V gene has CDR1 SGHAT and CDR2 FQNNGV. Trimming removed 5 bases from V and 3 bases from J, with 12 bases in between. CDR3 length equals 14 residues. The CDR3 loop reads CASSGRTSTDTQYF. In DNA, the CDR3 is TGTGCCAGCAGCGGCCGGACTTCTACAGATACGCAGTATTTT.

The chain recombines TRBV11-3 with TRBJ2-7; a weak D match, TRBD1 (5 bases). CDR1 SGHNT and CDR2 YENEEA come from the germline V gene. This CDR3 spans 14 amino acids. Trimming pared 5 bases from V and 2 bases from J, leaving 13 bases between. The CDR3 DNA is TGTGCCAGCAGCCGTATCGACAGTACCTACGAGCAGTACTTC. Residues: CASSRIDSTYEQYF. Full variable domain (outside the CDR3, taken from reference TRBV11-3 and TRBJ2-7): EAGVVQSPRYKIIEKKQPVAFWCNPISGHNTLYWYLQNLGQGPELLIRYENEEAVDDSQLPKDRFSAERLKGVDSTLKIQPAELGDSAVYLCASSRIDSTYEQYFGPGTRLTVT.

This sequence joins TRBV6-5 and TRBJ1-5, with TRBD1 matching 7 bases. The trim removed 4 bases at V and 4 bases at J, leaving 1 base unmatched. The CDR3 totals 13 residues. CDR1 and CDR2 (germline): MNHEY, SVGAGI. Here the CDR3 reads CASSFRGNQPQHF. The CDR3, as DNA: TGTGCCAGCAGTTTCAGGGGGAATCAGCCCCAGCATTTT.

This chain uses TRBV6-6 with TRBJ1-4; D possibly corresponds to TRBD1 (5 bases). Trimming took off 10 bases at V and 3 bases at J, with 18 bases between the two ends. The CDR3 length is 15 residues. Germline values: CDR1 MNHNY, CDR2 SVGAGI (reference sequence). The CDR3 sequence is CATSSGGWANEKLFF. CDR3 nucleotides: TGTGCCACCTCTTCGGGGGGTTGGGCTAATGAAAAACTGTTTTTT.

This clone was seen once. The J gene is TRBJ1-4, the V gene TRBV18; 9 bases are a match to TRBD1. The CDR3 extends over 14 amino acids. V trimming: 6 bases; J trimming: 8 bases; junction bases outside the gene matches: 7. Germline-derived CDR1 and CDR2 are KGHSH and LQKENI. This CDR3 is CASSPGQGNEKLFF. Written as DNA, the CDR3 is TGTGCCAGCTCGCCGGGACAGGGAAACGAAAAACTGTTTTTT. Full variable domain (rest looked up from reference TRBV18 and TRBJ1-4): NAGVMQNPRHLVRRRGQEARLRCSPMKGHSHVYWYRQLPEEGLKFMVYLQKENIIDESGMPKERFSAEFPKEGPSILRIQQVVRGDSAAYFCASSPGQGNEKLFFGSGTQLSVL.

This rearrangement joins TRBV5-4 to TRBJ2-3; D not resolved. Germline lookup yields CDR1 SGHNT and CDR2 YYREEE (reference sequence). The CDR3 has 14 amino acids. The V end was cut by 0 bases, the J end by 2 bases, with 7 bases between. CDR3 sequence reads: CASSLGRVTDTQYF. The DNA for the CDR3 is TGTGCCAGCAGCTTGGGCCGGGTCACAGATACGCAGTATTTT.

The gene calls are TRBV7-9 and TRBJ2-1, with D hard to call. The ends were cut back, 1 base at V and 0 bases at J, with 7 bases in the middle. Germline loops: CDR1 SEHNR, CDR2 FQNEAQ (reference sequence). The CDR3 is 15 residues long. CDR3 in DNA: TGTGCCAGCAGCTTAGTGGCCAGCTCCTACAATGAGCAGTTCTTC. This sequence encodes CASSLVASSYNEQFF.

This rearrangement joins TRBV5-8 to TRBJ1-2; TRBD1 is a possible D gene (6 bases). This CDR3 region has 14 residues. The germline gives CDR1 SGHTS, CDR2 YDEGEE. The V end was cut by 2 bases, the J end by 4 bases, with 12 bases between. The CDR3 sequence is CASSFGGQVYGYTF. CDR3 bases: TGTGCCAGCAGCTTCGGGGGGCAGGTCTATGGCTACACCTTC.

The chain couples TRBV29-1 to TRBJ2-1; 13 bases are a match to TRBD2. Looked up from germline, CDR1 is SQVTM and CDR2 is ANQGSEA. Trimming took 1 base from V and 4 from J; bases not matched to a gene: 4. CDR3 length: 16 amino acids. CDR3 sequence (DNA): TGCAGCGTTGAAGGGACTAGCGGGAGTCTGTACAATGAGCAGTTCTTC. Its translation is CSVEGTSGSLYNEQFF.

The chain has TRBV19 and TRBJ2-7; no reliable D call. The V gene lost 5 bases and the J gene lost 2 bases, with 10 bases spanning the gap. Germline assignment: CDR1 LNHDA and CDR2 SQIVND (reference sequence). The CDR3 has 13 amino acids. CDR3 sequence: CASSWRETYEQYF. The CDR3 region has the DNA TGTGCCAGTAGTTGGAGAGAAACCTACGAGCAGTACTTC.

The genes are TRBV24-1 and TRBJ2-3; 12 bases are shared with TRBD2. The V gene end was trimmed by 4 bases and the J gene end by 6 bases; junction bases not matched to a gene: 19. The CDR3 spans 20 residues. CDR1 and CDR2 (germline): KGHDR, SFDVKD. The CDR3 region is CATSDTGPRLAGVLEDTQYF. The CDR3 DNA sequence: TGTGCCACCAGTGACACCGGGCCGCGACTAGCGGGAGTTCTAGAGGATACGCAGTATTTT.

The chain is built from TRBV28 and TRBJ1-5; TRBD1 aligns across 7 bases. The length of the CDR3 is 15 residues. Losses at the gene ends were 5 bases for V and 0 bases for J; bases not matched to a gene: 4. Per germline, CDR1 MDHEN and CDR2 SYDVKM. The CDR3 DNA is TGTGCCAGCAGTAACAGGGGTTATAGCAATCAGCCCCAGCATTTT. Translated: CASSNRGYSNQPQHF. Full variable domain (missing parts from reference TRBV28 and TRBJ1-5): DVKVTQSSRYLVKRTGEKVFLECVQDMDHENMFWYRQDPGLGLRLIYFSYDVKMKEKGDIPEGYSVSREKKERFSLILESASTNQTSMYLCASSNRGYSNQPQHFGDGTRLSIL.

This chain uses TRBV5-1 with TRBJ2-5, with D possibly matching TRBD2 (6 bases). Between the trimmed V and J ends, which lost 4 bases and 2 bases, there was a span of 15 bases. Germline values: CDR1 SGHRS, CDR2 YFSETQ. CDR3 size: 15 residues. As DNA, the CDR3 is TGCGCCAGCAGCGCCGGGTGGGGACTTCAAGAGACCCAGTACTTC. The encoded protein is CASSAGWGLQETQYF.

The CDR3, as DNA: TGTGCCTGGTGGAGCGCGGCAACTAATGAAAAACTGTTTTTT. Translating gives CAWWSAATNEKLFF. This chain links TRBV30 with TRBJ1-4, with D unresolved. This CDR3 region has 14 residues. Germline V gene sequence: CDR1 GTSNPN, CDR2 SVGIG (reference sequence). Trimming removed 5 bases at V and 0 bases at J, with 10 bases between.

J is TRBJ2-7 and V is TRBV28; perhaps TRBD1 as D (6 bases). This CDR3 is 14 amino acids long. Trimming took 1 base from V and 2 from J, leaving 9 bases between them. Germline lookup yields CDR1 MDHEN and CDR2 SYDVKM. Here the CDR3 reads CASSLFGTTYEQYF. CDR3 nucleotide sequence: TGTGCCAGCAGTTTATTTGGGACAACCTACGAGCAGTACTTC.

V usage is TRBV6-5 and J usage is TRBJ2-6; TRBD2 is a possible D gene (5 bases). CDR3 size: 16 residues. Trimming took 0 bases from V and 0 from J, leaving 6 bases between them. Germline V gives CDR1 MNHEY, CDR2 SVGAGI. The CDR3 sequence: CASSYSDYSGANVLTF. Written as DNA, the CDR3 is TGTGCCAGCAGTTACTCCGACTACTCTGGGGCCAACGTCCTGACTTTC.

The genes are TRBV11-3 and TRBJ1-3; no firm D call. Looked up from germline, CDR1 is SGHNT and CDR2 is YENEEA. This CDR3 is built from 20 residues. V lost 0 bases, J lost 0 bases, and 21 bases lay in between. The CDR3 nucleotides are TGTGCCAGCAGCTTAGACCCTTTGAGAAAACGGGAGACCTCTGGAAACACCATATATTTT. Its translation is CASSLDPLRKRETSGNTIYF.

DNA for the CDR3: TGTGCCACCAGTGACCCGGACAGGGGGCTTTTTTTATTGAATTCACCCCTCCACTTT. This gives the protein CATSDPDRGLFLLNSPLHF. The chain employs TRBV24-1 and TRBJ1-6, with 11 positions matching TRBD1. This CDR3 is 19 amino acids long. Germline CDR1 reads KGHDR; CDR2 reads SFDVKD. The V and J ends lost 4 bases and 7 bases, in that order; junction bases with no gene match: 14.

The V call is TRBV5-1, the J call TRBJ2-1; D perhaps matches TRBD2 (6 bases). Germline lookup yields CDR1 SGHRS and CDR2 YFSETQ. The CDR3 has 15 amino acids. V gave up 1 base and J gave up 2 bases, with 10 bases separating them. As DNA, the CDR3 is TGCGCCAGCAGCTTGACGGGAGAGGCCTACAATGAGCAGTTCTTC. Its protein product is CASSLTGEAYNEQFF.

The rearrangement uses TRBV21-1 and TRBJ2-5; the table's D call of TRBD2 was not tested on the DNA. TRBV21-1 is a pseudogene segment. The CDR3 loop spans 13 amino acids. For the CDR3, the DNA is TGTGCCAGCAGCCCCCGGAGAGGAAAGACCCAGTACTTC. Translation gives CASSPRRGKTQYF.